These 9 T cell receptor beta chains originate from one sample sequenced in a study of CD8 T cells in ankylosing spondylitis. TCRdb fed the 5' RACE reads into MiXCR, producing one record per CDR3 protein. This sample has some 140,000 distinct CDR3 sequences, with 6% to 8% found just once. The material sequenced was blood, either unsorted or a sorted T cell fraction (not recorded which). The receptors derive from a female donor with ankylosing spondylitis or in good health (not recorded which).

This clonotype was seen repeatedly, ten times or more. The chain employs TRBV12-3 or TRBV12-4 and TRBJ1-3; a possible D gene is TRBD1 (6 bases). The CDR3 loop spans 14 amino acids. Trimming stripped 8 bases from V and 2 bases from J, with 13 bases between. Written as DNA, the CDR3 is TGTGCCAGCTCCGAGGGGGGGGCTGGAAACACCATATATTTT. It specifies CASSEGGAGNTIYF.

This clonotype has at least ten counts. CDR3 nucleotide sequence: TGTGCCAGTAGTATAGCCCCGACTAGGTTTTCGTTGGATACGCAGTATTTT. Amino acid sequence: CASSIAPTRFSLDTQYF. This chain links TRBV19 with TRBJ2-3, with D tentatively TRBD2 (6 bases). This CDR3 is built from 17 residues. V lost 1 base and J lost 6, with 20 bases in between. Germline CDR1 LNHDA, CDR2 SQIVND (reference sequence).

This clonotype has ten or more counts. V usage is TRBV28 and J usage is TRBJ1-4; D remains unclear. The germline gives CDR1 MDHEN, CDR2 SYDVKM. This CDR3 is built from 13 residues. V was pared by 8 bases and J by 5 bases, with 12 bases between. Here the CDR3 DNA reads TGTGCCAGCTCAGGAATCCTGAATGAAAAACTGTTTTTT. Protein sequence: CASSGILNEKLFF.

This clonotype was seen ten or more times. The chain couples TRBV3-1 to TRBJ2-7, with TRBD2 matching over 7 bases. Germline CDR1 reads LGHDT; CDR2 reads YNNKEL (reference sequence). CDR3 length: 13 amino acids. The V and J ends lost 4 bases and 2 bases, in that order; junction bases with no gene match: 2. CDR3: CASSPSGPYEQYF. The CDR3 region has the DNA TGTGCCAGCAGCCCTAGCGGACCCTACGAGCAGTACTTC.

This clonotype appeared many times. J is TRBJ2-3 and V is TRBV11-2; D gene uncertain. V was cut by 5 bases and J by 6 bases, with 15 bases left in between. CDR1 is SGHAT, CDR2 FQNNGV, per germline. This CDR3 spans 14 amino acids. In DNA, the CDR3 is TGTGCCAGCAGCAGGGTGGCGTTGGCGGATACGCAGTATTTT. Translated: CASSRVALADTQYF.

This chain uses TRBV19 with TRBJ2-1; the D is unclear. CDR1 is LNHDA and CDR2 is SQIVND in the germline V gene (reference sequence). The CDR3 has 14 amino acids. Between the trimmed V and J ends, which lost 2 bases and 5 bases, there was a span of 10 bases. The CDR3 reads CASSIKAKNNEQFF. DNA for the CDR3: TGTGCCAGTAGTATAAAGGCCAAAAACAATGAGCAGTTCTTC.

This clonotype was seen ten or more times. CDR3 region: CASSWDPNQPQHF. In DNA, the CDR3 is TGCGCCAGCAGCTGGGACCCGAATCAGCCCCAGCATTTT. The rearrangement links TRBV5-1 to TRBJ1-5, with D perhaps TRBD1 (5 bases). In germline, CDR1 is SGHRS, CDR2 YFSETQ. The CDR3 covers 13 residues. V was shortened by 3 bases and J by 4 bases, with 8 bases between the two germline ends.

This clonotype was detected ten times or more. The chain combines TRBV19 with TRBJ1-5; TRBD1 aligns across 8 bases. Germline V gene lookup returns CDR1 LNHDA and CDR2 SQIVND (reference sequence). The CDR3 totals 15 residues. V was clipped by 7 bases and J by 2 bases; unmatched bases: 7. The CDR3 nucleotides are TGTGCCAGTACCCAACCGACAGGGGGCAATCAGCCCCAGCATTTT. Its protein product is CASTQPTGGNQPQHF.

This clonotype was recorded many times. CDR3 in DNA: TGTGCCAGCAGCTTAGCGCCGGCCAGGGTGGGTTTCGAAGCTTTCTTT. Its translation is CASSLAPARVGFEAFF. V and J are TRBV7-8 and TRBJ1-1; tentatively, D is TRBD1 (5 bases). The germline V gene encodes CDR1 SGHVS and CDR2 FQNEAQ. Deletions cut 0 bases from V and 8 bases from J, with 19 bases between. This CDR3 is 16 amino acids long.